The clone carrying this TCR beta chain was seen just once. The CDR3 loop spans 17 amino acids. Germline CDR1 reads SGHDT; CDR2 reads YYEEEE. Germline trimming cut 0 bases from V and 8 bases from J; bases unmatched to any gene: 12. This sample was included in a study of CD8 T cells in Susac syndrome. RNA, at about 0.45 to 1 ug, was reverse transcribed with random hexamers. One entry per CDR3 protein results from TCRdb running MiXCR on the immunoSEQ multiplex PCR reads. Seen here are 200,000 to 250,000 distinct CDR3 sequences, 90% to 95% observed once, and the top ten hold roughly 0.13%. This chain joins TRBV5-6 and TRBJ2-1; 9 bases are shared with TRBD1. The TCR comes from a human donor with multiple sclerosis. Sequencing was done on a sample of CD8+ T cells from PBMCs. CDR3 amino acids: CASSLGGQGGISDEQFF. The CDR3 DNA is TGTGCCAGCAGCTTGGGGGGACAGGGAGGTATTAGCGATGAGCAGTTCTTC.